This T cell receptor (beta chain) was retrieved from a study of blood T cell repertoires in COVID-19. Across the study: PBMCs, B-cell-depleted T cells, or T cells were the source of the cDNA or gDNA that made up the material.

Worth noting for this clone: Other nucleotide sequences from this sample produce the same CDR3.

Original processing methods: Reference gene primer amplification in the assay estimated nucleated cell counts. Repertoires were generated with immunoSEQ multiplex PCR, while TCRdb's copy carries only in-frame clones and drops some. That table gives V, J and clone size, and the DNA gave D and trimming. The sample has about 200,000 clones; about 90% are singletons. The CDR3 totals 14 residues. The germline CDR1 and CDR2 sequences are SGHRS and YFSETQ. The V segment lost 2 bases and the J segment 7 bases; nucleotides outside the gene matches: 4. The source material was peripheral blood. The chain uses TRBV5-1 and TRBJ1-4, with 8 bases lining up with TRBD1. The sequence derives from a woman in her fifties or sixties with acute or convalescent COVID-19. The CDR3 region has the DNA TGCGCCAGCAGCTTCGGACAGGGTGGTGAAAAACTGTTTTTT. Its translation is CASSFGQGGEKLFF.